This T cell receptor (beta chain) was retrieved from a study of blood T cells in healthy people across ages. Study findings and constraints: Diversity of TCR beta per million T cells declined in a roughly linear way with age.

The use of a sample-barcoded 5' primer and a J-beta primer mix characterized a second PCR of roughly 6 to 11 cycles. MiXCR, run by TCRdb on the 5' RACE reads, gives a single entry per CDR3 protein. The top ten hold less than 0.85% of the sample, which has roughly 1,100,000 distinct CDR3 sequences, roughly 24% seen once. Comments on this clonotype: Its antigen is currently unknown.

These data were likewise used in another study, on T cells of mothers and their children. That source notes: Six children, together with their three healthy Caucasian mothers, made up the donors. From each mother came over 8 million TCR beta CDR3 reads, and from each child came a few million.

This receptor was obtained from a girl aged 2-10 years in good health. Sequenced: blood.

CDR3 sequence: CASSLFLLARQETQYF. The DNA of the CDR3 is TGTGCCAGCAGTTTATTTCTCCTAGCGAGACAAGAGACCCAGTACTTC. The chain is built from TRBV28 and TRBJ2-5; possible D gene TRBD2, 6 bases. V lost 1 base and J 2 bases, leaving 14 bases between the germline ends. This CDR3 contains 16 residues. The germline V gene encodes CDR1 MDHEN and CDR2 SYDVKM.